Following are 27 T cell receptor beta chains from one sample sequenced in a study of shared clonotypes between healthy human individuals (dated by TCRdb to about 2020). The library was prepared using the immunoSEQ multiplex PCR assay. As stored in TCRdb, this immuneACCESS dataset retains in-frame rearrangements with V and J assigned. A fraction of the clones does not appear; measured against another copy, unresolved V genes explain less than half of the discrepancy, and the remainder lacks a known reason. This sample gives roughly 2.6 million clones in total; around nine tenths of them show up just once. The ten largest make up roughly 0.13% of the sample. The sequenced sample was naive CD4+ T cells sorted from blood. In light of the paper, this sample's cell subset or site label describes: CD45RA+ positively selected. The receptors shown here come from a man in his late teens or twenties in good health.

V and J are TRBV5-1 and TRBJ1-2, with D unresolved. In germline, CDR1 is SGHRS, CDR2 YFSETQ. The length of the CDR3 is 14 residues. With 0 bases removed from V and 5 bases from J, the gap between germline ends came to 11 bases. CDR3 loop: CASSLDALYYGYTF. The DNA for the CDR3 is TGCGCCAGCAGCTTGGACGCGTTATATTATGGCTACACCTTC.

The chain employs TRBV7-8 and TRBJ1-2, with unresolved D. The V and J ends lost 1 base and 4 bases respectively, with 7 bases between them. The germline CDR1 and CDR2 sequences are SGHVS and FQNEAQ. The CDR3 length is 13 residues. The CDR3: CASSLGLFYGYTF. Here the CDR3 DNA reads TGTGCCAGCAGCTTAGGACTGTTCTATGGCTACACCTTC.

The gene calls are TRBV5-6 and TRBJ1-5, with 8 bases that match TRBD1. CDR1 SGHDT and CDR2 YYEEEE come from the germline V gene. This CDR3 is built from 13 residues. Trimming removed 4 bases from V and 6 bases from J; junction bases left unmatched: 3. CDR3 coding DNA: TGTGCCAGCAGCGGACAGGGTGGTCAGCCCCAGCATTTT. Protein product: CASSGQGGQPQHF. Drawing the rest from reference TRBV5-6 and TRBJ1-5, the complete variable domain is DAGVTQSPTHLIKTRGQQVTLRCSPKSGHDTVSWYQQALGQGPQFIFQYYEEEERQRGNFPDRFSGHQFPNYSSELNVNALLLGDSALYLCASSGQGGQPQHFGDGTRLSIL.

The CDR3 is CSVAPGLSNNEQFF. The CDR3 coding sequence is TGCAGCGTTGCACCAGGGCTATCTAACAATGAGCAGTTCTTC. The V call is TRBV29-1, the J call TRBJ2-1, with TRBD1 as a possible D gene (5 bases). The V gene's germline CDR1 is SQVTM and CDR2 ANQGSEA. V shed 4 bases and J shed 5 bases, with 15 bases lying between them. The CDR3 is 14 residues long.

The CDR3 coding sequence is TGTGCCAGCAACCAACAGGGAGTGAACACTGAAGCTTTCTTT. This translates into CASNQQGVNTEAFF. This chain connects TRBV28 to TRBJ1-1; D perhaps matches TRBD1 (6 bases). The CDR3 consists of 14 residues. Germline-derived CDR1 and CDR2 are MDHEN and SYDVKM. V gave up 7 bases and J gave up 0 bases, with 12 bases separating them.

The genes are TRBV5-6 and TRBJ1-1, with 9 bases matching TRBD1. CDR1 SGHDT and CDR2 YYEEEE come from the germline V gene. Unmatched junction bases numbered 3, after V lost 4 bases and J lost 5 bases. The CDR3 spans 13 residues. CDR3 sequence reads: CASSPDRGTEAFF. The CDR3 DNA is TGTGCCAGCAGCCCGGACAGGGGAACTGAAGCTTTCTTT.

This rearrangement joins TRBV6-5 to TRBJ1-5; D is perhaps TRBD1 (6 bases). The germline V gene encodes CDR1 MNHEY and CDR2 SVGAGI. V lost 6 bases, J lost 1 base, and 13 bases lay in between. The CDR3 is 15 amino acids. The CDR3 sequence: CASSRNRASNQPQHF. DNA of the CDR3: TGTGCCAGCAGCCGAAACAGGGCGAGCAATCAGCCCCAGCATTTT.

The chain couples TRBV5-1 to TRBJ2-3, with D uncertain. The CDR3 runs to 13 residues. Germline values: CDR1 SGHRS, CDR2 YFSETQ. The V gene lost 3 bases and the J gene lost 2 bases, with 7 bases spanning the gap. The CDR3 DNA sequence: TGCGCCAGCAGCTACGGTGTCACAGATACGCAGTATTTT. Translation gives CASSYGVTDTQYF.

This chain connects TRBV28 to TRBJ2-7; the D call may be TRBD1 or TRBD2 (6 bases each). CDR3 length equals 13 residues. Trimming left V 7 bases short and J 4 bases short, with 14 bases between. Per germline, CDR1 MDHEN and CDR2 SYDVKM. CDR3 sequence reads: CASTGGPIYEQYF. DNA for the CDR3: TGTGCCAGCACTGGGGGGCCGATTTACGAGCAGTACTTC.

The chain employs TRBV6-5 and TRBJ2-1; D is unresolved. CDR3 size: 13 residues. Trimming took 0 bases from V and 13 from J, leaving 13 bases between them. Germline V gene sequence: CDR1 MNHEY, CDR2 SVGAGI. CDR3 nucleotide sequence: TGTGCCAGCAGTTACTCTCCCGCCGCACGTCAGTTCTTC. As protein: CASSYSPAARQFF.

Concerning this clone itself: The identical CDR3 is also encoded by other nucleotide sequences in the sample. The chain carries TRBV7-2 and TRBJ2-5; TRBD1 might be the D (6 bases). The germline gives CDR1 SGHTA, CDR2 FQGNSA. V was trimmed by 1 base and J by 3 bases, leaving 12 bases between them. The CDR3 totals 15 residues. The CDR3, as DNA: TGTGCCAGCAGCTTAGGAGGGGGTAGAGAAGAGACCCAGTACTTC. This gives the protein CASSLGGGREETQYF.

On this clone itself: At the DNA level, this CDR3 is encoded by other sequences in the same sample as well. J is TRBJ2-1 and V is TRBV5-1; 11 bases align to TRBD2. Germline assignment: CDR1 SGHRS and CDR2 YFSETQ. The length of the CDR3 is 16 residues. Trimming cost V 0 bases and J 2 bases; bases outside gene matches: 1. DNA of the CDR3: TGCGCCAGCAGCTTGGTAGCGGGAGGGCCCTACAATGAGCAGTTCTTC. It encodes CASSLVAGGPYNEQFF.

Of note for this clone: One end of the junction is discordant with germline, which a read error may explain. The chain combines TRBV7-2 with TRBJ2-3; 7 bases line up with TRBD1. CDR3 length: 13 residues. The germline V gene encodes CDR1 SGHTA and CDR2 FQGNSA. The DNA of the CDR3 is TGTGCCAGCAGCCTAGGGGGTGTTGTGGGACAGCAGTTT. It translates to CASSLGGVVGQQF.

The chain carries TRBV9 and TRBJ2-5; TRBD2 agrees at 13 bases. CDR3 length: 18 residues. J was trimmed by 2 bases and V by 1 base; bases with no gene match: 8. The germline V gene encodes CDR1 SGDLS and CDR2 YYNGEE. CDR3 DNA: TGTGCCAGCAGCGTACGACCGGGACTAGCGGGACGGCAAGAGACCCAGTACTTC. Its translation is CASSVRPGLAGRQETQYF.

The chain joins TRBV7-9 to TRBJ2-3, with D perhaps TRBD1 (5 bases). The CDR3 extends over 15 amino acids. Germline lookup yields CDR1 SEHNR and CDR2 FQNEAQ (reference sequence). V dropped 2 bases and J dropped 0 bases, with 9 bases sitting between them. CDR3 DNA: TGTGCCAGCAGCTTACAGGGTCCTAGCACAGATACGCAGTATTTT. Amino acids: CASSLQGPSTDTQYF. Complete variable domain (other parts from reference TRBV7-9 and TRBJ2-3): DTGVSQNPRHKITKRGQNVTFRCDPISEHNRLYWYRQTLGQGPEFLTYFQNEAQLEKSRLLSDRFSAERPKGSFSTLEIQRTEQGDSAMYLCASSLQGPSTDTQYFGPGTRLTVL.

The J gene is TRBJ2-7, the V gene TRBV11-2; D could derive from TRBD1 or TRBD2 (5 bases each). This CDR3 has 14 residues. Germline V gives CDR1 SGHAT, CDR2 FQNNGV. V was clipped by 5 bases and J by 6 bases, with 17 bases between them. CDR3 DNA: TGTGCCAGCAGCCCGCCGGGACCCGTGGGCGAGCAGTACTTC. Translated: CASSPPGPVGEQYF.

The gene calls are TRBV6-5 and TRBJ1-5; a weak D match, TRBD1 (5 bases). V shed 1 base and J shed 5 bases, with 9 bases lying between them. The CDR3 spans 14 residues. Per the germline V gene, CDR1 is MNHEY and CDR2 is SVGAGI. DNA for the CDR3: TGTGCCAGCAGTTACTTGGGGGTAGATCAGCCCCAGCATTTT. This sequence encodes CASSYLGVDQPQHF.

The rearrangement joins TRBV2 to TRBJ2-1; TRBD2 agrees at 8 bases. Looked up from germline, CDR1 is SNHLY and CDR2 is FYNNEI. This CDR3 has 18 residues. The V segment lost 4 bases and the J segment 2 bases; nucleotides outside the gene matches: 13. DNA of the CDR3: TGTGCCAGCAGTGGAAATCGAGGTAGCGGGACCGCCTACAATGAGCAGTTCTTC. It encodes CASSGNRGSGTAYNEQFF.

V is TRBV28 and J is TRBJ2-5; a weak D match, TRBD1 (5 bases). Germline-derived CDR1 and CDR2 are MDHEN and SYDVKM. The CDR3 contains 14 residues. The V end lost 3 bases, the J end lost 4 bases, and 12 bases lay between the germline ends. The CDR3 bases are TGTGCCAGCAGTTTTTACGCAGGGCGAGAGACCCAGTACTTC. Translating it yields CASSFYAGRETQYF.

V and J are TRBV19 and TRBJ2-2; maybe TRBD2 (5 bases). CDR3 size: 15 residues. The V end lost 5 bases, the J end lost 1 base, and 11 bases lay between the germline ends. The germline V gene encodes CDR1 LNHDA and CDR2 SQIVND (reference sequence). The CDR3 DNA reads TGTGCCAGTAGTTCTCAAGCGGTGAACACCGGGGAGCTGTTTTTT. Translated: CASSSQAVNTGELFF.

This chain links TRBV19 with TRBJ2-7; 7 bases are shared with TRBD1. From germline, CDR1 is LNHDA and CDR2 SQIVND (reference sequence). The ends lost 7 bases at V and 3 bases at J; junction bases unmatched: 6. This CDR3 spans 13 amino acids. DNA for the CDR3: TGTGCCAGTACCACCTGGGACAGCTACGAGCAGTACTTC. Its translation is CASTTWDSYEQYF. The whole variable domain, remainder taken from reference TRBV19 and TRBJ2-7, is DGGITQSPKYLFRKEGQNVTLSCEQNLNHDAMYWYRQDPGQGLRLIYYSQIVNDFQKGDIAEGYSVSREKKESFPLTVTSAQKNPTAFYLCASTTWDSYEQYFGPGTRLTVT.

The chain carries TRBV6-5 and TRBJ1-4; the match to TRBD1 covers 8 bases. Germline CDR1 reads MNHEY; CDR2 reads SVGAGI. This CDR3 is 14 amino acids long. V dropped 5 bases and J dropped 7; count of bases not matched to a gene: 6. The CDR3 bases are TGTGCCAGCAGTAAACAGGGGGTGGGTGAAAAACTGTTTTTT. Residues: CASSKQGVGEKLFF.

The chain uses TRBV5-1 and TRBJ1-2, with 8 bases identical to TRBD1. This CDR3 comprises 18 residues. V shed 4 bases and J 0 bases; nucleotides not matched to a gene: 14. Germline V gene data show CDR1 as SGHRS and CDR2 as YFSETQ. CDR3 protein: CASSLPWTGRRANYGYTF. CDR3 nucleotides: TGCGCCAGCAGCCTCCCCTGGACAGGGAGAAGGGCTAACTATGGCTACACCTTC.

V is TRBV5-6 and J is TRBJ2-3; the match to TRBD1 covers 11 bases. There are 15 residues in the CDR3. In germline, CDR1 is SGHDT, CDR2 YYEEEE. V dropped 0 bases and J dropped 7; count of bases not matched to a gene: 4. The CDR3 region has the DNA TGTGCCAGCAGCTTGGAGGGACAGGGGGTGAATACGCAGTATTTT. It is translated as CASSLEGQGVNTQYF.

The CDR3 is CASSDRSGKYYGYTF. The CDR3 region has the DNA TGTGCCAGTAGTGACAGATCAGGGAAGTACTATGGCTACACCTTC. V usage is TRBV19 and J usage is TRBJ1-2; perhaps TRBD1 as D (5 bases). The germline V and J ends were trimmed by 5 bases and 3 bases, with 16 bases remaining between them. Germline V gene sequence: CDR1 LNHDA, CDR2 SQIVND (reference sequence). The CDR3 runs to 15 residues.

This chain joins TRBV30 and TRBJ1-2; unclear D gene. This CDR3 contains 11 residues. With 3 bases removed from V and 7 bases from J, the gap between germline ends came to 9 bases. CDR1 and CDR2 from the germline V gene are GTSNPN and SVGIG (reference sequence). The CDR3 region is CAWSPGTGYTF. The CDR3 nucleotides read TGTGCCTGGAGCCCGGGAACTGGCTACACCTTC. The entire variable domain, with the rest obtained from reference TRBV30 and TRBJ1-2, is as follows: SQTIHQWPATLVQPVGSPLSLECTVEGTSNPNLYWYRQAAGRGLQLLFYSVGIGQISSEVPQNLSASRPQDRQFILSSKKLLLSDSGFYLCAWSPGTGYTFGSGTRLTVV.

The chain carries TRBV2 and TRBJ2-5; D is possibly TRBD1 (6 bases). Germline V lookup: CDR1 SNHLY, CDR2 FYNNEI. V gave up 4 bases and J gave up 4 bases, with 10 bases separating them. This CDR3 contains 13 residues. The CDR3 DNA sequence: TGTGCCAGCAGTGCAGGGGCTGGAGAGACCCAGTACTTC. Translating gives CASSAGAGETQYF.